This T cell receptor (beta chain) derives from a study of CD4+ T cells in melanoma. V lost 5 bases and J lost 2; bases outside the gene matches: 8. Germline loops: CDR1 SGHTA, CDR2 FQGTGA. This CDR3 has 15 residues. Some clones are missing from TCRdb's copy, which holds only in-frame ones; the method was immunoSEQ multiplex PCR. The table lists approximately 9,500 clones, roughly 80% of them singletons, with 20% to 25% in the top ten. The J gene is TRBJ2-5, the V gene TRBV7-3, with 7 bases that match TRBD2. The sequenced material came from cells from a culture (not recorded whether cultured in vitro). The receptor comes from a human donor with melanoma. The CDR3 DNA reads TGTGCCAGCAGCCCGGGGAGGGGAGGACAAGAGACCCAGTACTTC. Translating gives CASSPGRGGQETQYF.